The present entry profiles one T cell receptor beta chain with its context. Its antigen is currently unknown. The data are from a study of T cell responses to AZD1222 COVID-19 vaccine. General study findings and limits: White British people made up most donors, females outnumbered males, and clonal diversity was possibly underestimated.

Analysis merged second doses at about 4 or about 12 weeks. Only in-frame clones appear in the TCRdb table, and some are missing; sequencing was by immunoSEQ multiplex PCR. In the table there are about 270,000 clones, roughly 93% of which are singletons. The V end lost 4 bases, the J end lost 1 base, and 13 bases lay between the germline ends. Germline V gene lookup returns CDR1 SGHVS and CDR2 FQNEAQ. This CDR3 is 15 amino acids long. This specimen was peripheral blood, taken 28 days after the second AZD1222 dose. V gene TRBV7-8 combines with J gene TRBJ1-1; D gene uncertain. This TCR derives from an adult who received the AZD1222 COVID-19 vaccine. This CDR3 is CASSSPPEKNTEAFF. The CDR3 DNA follows: TGTGCCAGCAGCTCCCCCCCGGAGAAGAACACTGAAGCTTTCTTT.